A single sample gave rise to the 20 T cell receptor beta chains below, sequenced in a study of vaccination effects on CD4 cells after COVID-19. In the ViraFEST assay, antigen-specific CD4+ clonotypes were identified by expansion after peptide-pool stimulation. A roughly 10-day culture period preceded the isolation of CD4+ T cells. The person's infection with SARS-CoV-2, confirmed by PCR, took place between March and December 2020. These receptors have no known antigen. Sequencing was performed with immunoSEQ multiplex PCR; in TCRdb, only in-frame clones are kept and a portion is missing. The sample records around 75,000 clones, around 70% being singletons. This material consisted of CD4+ T cells from PBMCs cultured with HIV peptides, taken before COVID-19 vaccination. As for subset: HIV-1 Nef peptide pool negative control/reference culture. All receptors come from a human donor who had a prior SARS-CoV-2 infection.

This clone was recorded a few times. The chain joins TRBV9 to TRBJ1-2, with D unresolved. CDR1 is SGDLS and CDR2 is YYNGEE in the germline V gene. Trimming left V 3 bases short and J 5 bases short, with 8 bases between. The CDR3 spans 12 residues. The CDR3 is CASSGGGYGYTF. The CDR3 DNA reads TGTGCCAGCAGCGGCGGTGGGTATGGCTACACCTTC. The whole variable domain, remainder taken from reference TRBV9 and TRBJ1-2, is DSGVTQTPKHLITATGQRVTLRCSPRSGDLSVYWYQQSLDQGLQFLIQYYNGEERAKGNILERFSAQQFPDLHSELNLSSLELGDSALYFCASSGGGYGYTFGSGTRLTVV.

The chain links TRBV10-3 to TRBJ2-1, with 8 bases that match TRBD1. The germline gives CDR1 ENHRY, CDR2 SYGVKD. V shed 6 bases, J shed 4 bases, and the junction held 8 bases outside the gene matches. The CDR3 spans 15 residues. The chain's CDR3 is CAISGTGGVYNEQFF. The CDR3 region has the DNA TGTGCCATCAGCGGGACAGGAGGGGTATACAATGAGCAGTTCTTC.

This clone occurred once. This chain links TRBV5-6 with TRBJ2-7, with TRBD1 identical over 9 bases. The CDR3 length is 16 residues. V dropped 4 bases and J dropped 4; count of bases not matched to a gene: 12. In germline, CDR1 is SGHDT, CDR2 YYEEEE. The CDR3 loop reads CASSPAGTGIKYEQYF. The CDR3 bases are TGTGCCAGCAGCCCTGCCGGGACAGGGATTAAATACGAGCAGTACTTC.

The V and J genes are TRBV27 and TRBJ2-1; 8 bases are shared with TRBD2. This CDR3 spans 14 amino acids. Germline CDR1 and CDR2: MNHEY and SMNVEV (reference sequence). Unmatched junction bases numbered 10, after V lost 8 bases and J lost 7 bases. The CDR3 DNA reads as TGTGCCAGCCGCCTGTTTGAGCGGGAGAATGAGCAGTTCTTC. Its protein is CASRLFERENEQFF.

This clone was observed once. The chain links TRBV5-1 to TRBJ1-3, with D possibly matching TRBD1 (6 bases). The CDR3 sequence is 16 residues long. Trimming stripped 4 bases from V and 0 bases from J, with 14 bases between. CDR1 and CDR2 from the germline V gene are SGHRS and YFSETQ. CDR3 nucleotide sequence: TGCGCCAGCAGCCCCGAAGGGGGGTACTCTGGAAACACCATATATTTT. Translation: CASSPEGGYSGNTIYF.

V is TRBV30 and J is TRBJ1-1; tentatively, D is TRBD1 (6 bases). Between the trimmed V and J ends, which lost 7 bases and 6 bases, there was a span of 18 bases. The V gene's germline CDR1 is GTSNPN and CDR2 SVGIG (reference sequence). The CDR3 runs to 13 residues. This CDR3 reads CAFKNRDLPEAFF. For the CDR3, the DNA is TGTGCCTTCAAAAACAGGGATCTCCCTGAAGCTTTCTTT. The entire variable domain, with the rest obtained from reference TRBV30 and TRBJ1-1, is as follows: SQTIHQWPATLVQPVGSPLSLECTVEGTSNPNLYWYRQAAGRGLQLLFYSVGIGQISSEVPQNLSASRPQDRQFILSSKKLLLSDSGFYLCAFKNRDLPEAFFGQGTRLTVV.

The rearrangement uses TRBV4-2 and TRBJ1-1; weak D call: TRBD1 (6 bases). The V gene's germline CDR1 is LGHNA and CDR2 YNFKEQ. Trimming took off 5 bases at V and 4 bases at J, with 11 bases between the two ends. The CDR3 loop spans 13 amino acids. The CDR3 nucleotides read TGTGCCAGCAGCGCCCAAGGGGGCACTGAAGCTTTCTTT. Amino acids: CASSAQGGTEAFF.

J is TRBJ2-7 and V is TRBV27; 7 nucleotides match TRBD1. Germline trimming cut 5 bases from V and 3 bases from J; bases unmatched to any gene: 4. This CDR3 comprises 13 residues. CDR1 is MNHEY and CDR2 is SMNVEV in the germline V gene (reference sequence). The CDR3 is CASSPRQGYEQYF. The CDR3 nucleotides read TGTGCCAGCAGTCCAAGACAGGGCTACGAGCAGTACTTC.

This clone appeared once. V and J are TRBV5-5 and TRBJ2-7, with D possibly being TRBD2 (7 bases). This CDR3 spans 14 amino acids. Germline V gene data show CDR1 as SGHKS and CDR2 as YYEKEE (reference sequence). Trimming pared 2 bases from V and 4 bases from J, leaving 13 bases between. CDR3 region: CASSFPGGEYEQYF. Here the CDR3 DNA reads TGTGCCAGCAGCTTTCCGGGGGGCGAGTACGAGCAGTACTTC.

The chain couples TRBV7-9 to TRBJ2-3, with 7 bases identical to TRBD1. The trim removed 3 bases at V and 8 bases at J, leaving 5 bases unmatched. Germline lookup yields CDR1 SEHNR and CDR2 FQNEAQ (reference sequence). The CDR3 covers 13 residues. As DNA, the CDR3 is TGTGCCAGCAGCTTTTCCACAGGGGCTACGCAGTATTTT. As protein: CASSFSTGATQYF.

The chain has TRBV5-1 and TRBJ1-1; D ambiguous. This CDR3 is built from 13 residues. Per germline, CDR1 SGHRS and CDR2 YFSETQ. Trimming left V 0 bases short and J 10 bases short, with 13 bases between. The DNA for the CDR3 is TGCGCCAGCAGCTTGGGACACCTAAGTGGAGCTTTCTTT. Translated, it gives CASSLGHLSGAFF.

This clone is a singleton in its sample. This chain joins TRBV18 and TRBJ1-5; the match to TRBD1 covers 7 bases. The CDR3 spans 13 residues. V dropped 5 bases and J dropped 6; count of bases not matched to a gene: 4. Germline values: CDR1 KGHSH, CDR2 LQKENI. CDR3 DNA: TGTGCCAGCTCAATGACAGGGATTCAGCCCCAGCATTTT. Encoded protein: CASSMTGIQPQHF.

This clone was counted between two and nine times. The V call is TRBV6-6, the J call TRBJ2-7; 7 bases fit TRBD2. After removal of 2 bases from V and 6 bases from J, the junction contained 13 bases not matched to a gene. This CDR3 has 16 amino acids. From germline, CDR1 is MNHNY and CDR2 SVGAGI (reference sequence). The CDR3 DNA sequence: TGTGCCAGCAGTTACCCTACTCGGGATGGGAGGGGCGAGCAGTACTTC. It translates to CASSYPTRDGRGEQYF.

This clone was recorded only once. V usage is TRBV20-1 and J usage is TRBJ1-6, with 7 bases aligning to TRBD1. The CDR3 spans 11 residues. CDR1 DFQATT and CDR2 SNEGSKA come from the germline V gene (reference sequence). V trimming: 6 bases; J trimming: 9 bases; junction bases outside the gene matches: 2. The CDR3 DNA is TGCAGTGCCGCAGGGGGTTCACCCCTCCACTTT. Translation: CSAAGGSPLHF.

The chain uses TRBV7-2 and TRBJ1-1; a weak D match, TRBD1 (5 bases). Deletions cut 2 bases from V and 3 bases from J, with 13 bases between. Looked up from germline, CDR1 is SGHTA and CDR2 is FQGNSA. The CDR3 is 15 residues long. CDR3 nucleotide sequence: TGTGCCAGCAGCTTAATCGGGGGGTCGTACACTGAAGCTTTCTTT. This translates into CASSLIGGSYTEAFF.

The chain joins TRBV5-1 to TRBJ1-1; possible D gene TRBD1, 6 bases. Trimming removed 4 bases from V and 1 base from J, with 20 bases in between. CDR3 size: 17 residues. The germline CDR1 and CDR2 sequences are SGHRS and YFSETQ. CDR3 sequence reads: CASSQPKTGGPNTEAFF. CDR3 bases: TGCGCCAGCAGCCAGCCGAAAACGGGGGGGCCGAACACTGAAGCTTTCTTT.

This chain links TRBV6-1 with TRBJ1-4; D not resolved. Trimming removed 2 bases at V and 7 bases at J, with 11 bases between. The CDR3 loop spans 14 amino acids. CDR1 is MNHNS and CDR2 is SASEGT in the germline V gene. This chain's CDR3 is CASSELGWGEKLFF. The CDR3 region has the DNA TGTGCCAGCAGTGAACTAGGGTGGGGTGAAAAACTGTTTTTT.

The chain uses TRBV5-1 and TRBJ2-5, with D tentatively TRBD2 (6 bases). The CDR3 consists of 13 residues. The V gene lost 1 base and the J gene lost 5 bases, with 9 bases spanning the gap. Germline V CDR1 and CDR2: SGHRS, YFSETQ. The CDR3 DNA reads as TGCGCCAGCAGCTTGACTAGCTCGGAGACCCAGTACTTC. Protein sequence: CASSLTSSETQYF.

The chain couples TRBV5-1 to TRBJ1-2; 10 bases are a match to TRBD1. Germline-derived CDR1 and CDR2 are SGHRS and YFSETQ. CDR3 length equals 15 residues. V lost 3 bases and J lost 1; bases outside the gene matches: 3. CDR3: CASSSRDRGNYGYTF. As DNA, the CDR3 is TGCGCCAGCAGCTCCCGGGACAGGGGTAACTATGGCTACACCTTC.

The chain employs TRBV11-3 and TRBJ1-1, with D possibly TRBD1 on 5 matching bases. Trimming cost V 6 bases and J 9 bases, with 17 bases left between them. In germline, CDR1 is SGHNT, CDR2 YENEEA. This CDR3 is 13 amino acids long. The CDR3 region has the DNA TGTGCCAGCAGTCGGGACTTCAGGACCCAAGCTTTCTTT. The encoded protein is CASSRDFRTQAFF.